The 22 T cell receptor beta chains reported below all come from one sample, sequenced in a study of T-cell reconstitution after alpha-beta-depleted transplantation in children. Using unique molecular identifiers, the investigators prepared the TCRbeta library. TCRdb called the PCR reads again in MiXCR, with one record for every CDR3 protein. In the table there are about 460,000 distinct CDR3 sequences, about 10% of which are singletons. The sequenced sample was PBMCs, obtained before TCRalphabeta/CD19-depleted stem cell transplant. Every receptor here comes from a child under 10 years old with inherited bone marrow failure, due to receive a stem cell transplant.

This clonotype was detected many times. V is TRBV20-1 and J is TRBJ2-2; D remains unclear. The CDR3 length is 15 residues. The ends were cut back, 0 bases at V and 3 bases at J, with 11 bases in the middle. Germline CDR1 DFQATT, CDR2 SNEGSKA (reference sequence). CDR3 sequence (DNA): TGCAGTGCTAGAGATCGAGGCACCGACACCGGGGAGCTGTTTTTT. This sequence encodes CSARDRGTDTGELFF.

This clonotype occurred once. V gene TRBV18 combines with J gene TRBJ1-2, with a possible D match to TRBD1 (6 bases). CDR3 size: 13 residues. Trimming shortened V by 3 bases and J by 4 bases, and 9 bases separated the two germline ends. Germline-derived CDR1 and CDR2 are KGHSH and LQKENI. Here the CDR3 reads CASSPDSSYGYTF. DNA for the CDR3: TGTGCCAGCTCACCGGACAGCTCCTATGGCTACACCTTC.

There are many counts of this clonotype. V usage is TRBV27 and J usage is TRBJ1-1; D is perhaps TRBD1 (5 bases). CDR3 length equals 16 residues. V lost 3 bases and J 4 bases, leaving 18 bases between the germline ends. Germline V CDR1 and CDR2: MNHEY, SMNVEV (reference sequence). CDR3 protein: CASSLSRRGRGTEAFF. In nucleotides, the CDR3 is TGTGCCAGCAGTTTGAGTCGTCGGGGACGGGGCACTGAAGCTTTCTTT.

This chain uses TRBV6-5 with TRBJ1-2; the D is unclear. Germline V CDR1 and CDR2: MNHEY, SVGAGI. V was cut by 0 bases and J by 5 bases, with 16 bases left in between. The CDR3 covers 16 residues. DNA for the CDR3: TGTGCCAGCAGTTACTCGGTCGGACCCCTTCCTTATGGCTACACCTTC. This codes for CASSYSVGPLPYGYTF.

As to this clonotype: The CDR3 carries no conserved terminal phenylalanine or tryptophan, so it likely arises from a read error. The V call is TRBV5-6, the J call TRBJ1-1; 8 nucleotides agree with TRBD1. Unmatched junction bases numbered 12, after V lost 2 bases and J lost 9 bases. The CDR3 is 15 amino acids. Germline loops: CDR1 SGHDT, CDR2 YYEEEE. CDR3 DNA sequence: TGTGCCAGCAGCTTTGTCAGGGGGCGGAGGTTAAAAGCTTTCTAT. Its translation is CASSFVRGRRLKAFY.

V and J are TRBV4-2 and TRBJ1-2; perhaps TRBD1 as D (6 bases). Per the germline V gene, CDR1 is LGHNA and CDR2 is YNFKEQ. The CDR3 consists of 13 residues. Trimming stripped 4 bases from V and 4 bases from J, with 10 bases between. Here the CDR3 DNA reads TGTGCCAGCAGCCCTGAGGGGGGCTATGGCTACACCTTC. This encodes CASSPEGGYGYTF.

This clonotype appeared many times. The V gene is TRBV5-1, the J gene TRBJ2-3; 11 bases line up with TRBD2. The CDR3 has 17 residues. The germline V gene encodes CDR1 SGHRS and CDR2 YFSETQ. The ends lost 1 base at V and 4 bases at J; junction bases unmatched: 8. The CDR3 region has the DNA TGCGCCAGCAGCTTGCGGCTAGCGGGAGGATTAGCAGATACGCAGTATTTT. It is translated as CASSLRLAGGLADTQYF. The variable domain in full, with the rest retrieved from reference TRBV5-1 and TRBJ2-3, is KAGVTQTPRYLIKTRGQQVTLSCSPISGHRSVSWYQQTPGQGLQFLFEYFSETQRNKGNFPGRFSGRQFSNSRSEMNVSTLELGDSALYLCASSLRLAGGLADTQYFGPGTRLTVL.

This clonotype was observed at least ten times. This chain connects TRBV7-2 to TRBJ2-1, with TRBD2 matching 9 bases. This CDR3 has 15 amino acids. The V gene's germline CDR1 is SGHTA and CDR2 FQGNSA. The junction had 7 bases not matched to a gene; V was cut back by 5 bases and J by 5 bases. The chain's CDR3 is CASSIQTSGNNEQFF. CDR3 DNA: TGTGCCAGCAGCATACAGACTAGCGGAAACAATGAGCAGTTCTTC.

This clonotype has a count of ten or more. The V and J genes are TRBV5-1 and TRBJ2-7, with 12 nucleotides matching TRBD2. The CDR3 covers 17 residues. Germline CDR1 is SGHRS and CDR2 is YFSETQ. V shed 3 bases and J 0 bases; nucleotides not matched to a gene: 7. The CDR3 region has the DNA TGCGCCAGCAGCTCGGGACTAGCGGGCCCGAGCTCCTACGAGCAGTACTTC. This translates into CASSSGLAGPSSYEQYF.

This clonotype has ten or more counts. V gene TRBV9 combines with J gene TRBJ2-7, with 8 nucleotides matching TRBD2. J gave up 0 bases and V 4 bases, and 6 bases lay outside the gene matches. CDR3 length equals 15 residues. CDR1 is SGDLS and CDR2 is YYNGEE in the germline V gene. The CDR3 spells CASSHSGDNSYEQYF. The CDR3 DNA reads as TGTGCCAGCAGCCATAGCGGGGACAACTCCTACGAGCAGTACTTC.

About this clonotype: This may come from a read error, since a much larger clone is one base off. This CDR3 is CASSPMTSLVQYF. The CDR3 region has the DNA TGTGCCAGCAGCCCTATGACTAGTTTGGTGCAGTATTTT. The chain uses TRBV11-2 and TRBJ2-3; D possibly corresponds to TRBD2 (6 bases). Germline CDR1 reads SGHAT; CDR2 reads FQNNGV. V was trimmed by 5 bases and J by 11 bases, leaving 17 bases between them. The CDR3 length is 13 residues.

To note about this clonotype: Mismatch with germline at one junction end may stem from a read error. This chain joins TRBV27 and TRBJ2-1; 8 positions match TRBD2. The CDR3 has 15 residues. Germline V CDR1 and CDR2: MNHEY, SMNVEV (reference sequence). CDR3 DNA: TGTGCCAGCGGTTTATTAGCGGGACACTACAATGAGCAGTTCTTC. It yields the protein CASGLLAGHYNEQFF.

This clonotype was detected ten times or more. The rearrangement uses TRBV21-1 and TRBJ2-7; the DNA was not compared with TRBD2, the D call given in the table. TRBV21-1 is a pseudogene locus. There are 16 residues in the CDR3. CDR3 loop: CASSKEETSLLGEQYF. For the CDR3, the DNA is TGTGCCAGCAGCAAAGAGGAAACCTCCCTCCTTGGGGAGCAGTACTTC.

This clonotype has a count of ten or more. The V gene is TRBV30, the J gene TRBJ2-1; D remains unclear. The CDR3 covers 12 residues. Germline CDR1 GTSNPN, CDR2 SVGIG (reference sequence). The V and J ends lost 3 bases and 8 bases respectively, with 11 bases between them. The CDR3 sequence: CAWSFLEDEQFF. CDR3 bases: TGTGCCTGGAGCTTCCTAGAGGATGAGCAGTTCTTC.

At least ten counts were recorded for this clonotype. The chain employs TRBV25-1 and TRBJ2-1, with D hard to call. The germline V gene encodes CDR1 MGHDK and CDR2 SYGVNS. Trimming shortened V by 0 bases and J by 4 bases, and 7 bases separated the two germline ends. The CDR3 runs to 14 residues. The CDR3 here is CASSEYGPYNEQFF. DNA of the CDR3: TGTGCCAGCAGTGAATATGGGCCTTACAATGAGCAGTTCTTC.

There are many counts of this clonotype. J is TRBJ1-2 and V is TRBV7-9, with 8 bases identical to TRBD1. V was pared by 4 bases and J by 8 bases, with 9 bases of the junction left unmatched. The CDR3 length is 14 residues. Germline CDR1 SEHNR, CDR2 FQNEAQ (reference sequence). CDR3: CASSSTGAFVGYTF. The CDR3 region has the DNA TGTGCCAGCAGCTCGACAGGGGCCTTCGTGGGCTACACCTTC. Full variable domain (remainder filled in from reference TRBV7-9 and TRBJ1-2): DTGVSQNPRHKITKRGQNVTFRCDPISEHNRLYWYRQTLGQGPEFLTYFQNEAQLEKSRLLSDRFSAERPKGSFSTLEIQRTEQGDSAMYLCASSSTGAFVGYTFGSGTRLTVV.

In its sample, this clonotype was seen a few times. J is TRBJ1-1 and V is TRBV4-2, with D unclear. V lost 0 bases and J lost 6, with 11 bases in between. CDR3 length equals 14 residues. The germline V gene encodes CDR1 LGHNA and CDR2 YNFKEQ. The CDR3 bases are TGTGCCAGCAGCCAAGATTGGGGTAGGGCTGAAGCTTTCTTT. Its protein product is CASSQDWGRAEAFF.

This sequence joins TRBV12-3 or TRBV12-4 and TRBJ2-2; D may be TRBD2 (5 bases). Trimming shortened V by 5 bases and J by 1 base, and 20 bases separated the two germline ends. The CDR3 sequence is 18 residues long. CDR3 sequence: CASSPSPRWSENTGELFF. The CDR3 DNA sequence: TGTGCCAGCAGTCCTAGCCCCCGGTGGAGCGAGAACACCGGGGAGCTGTTTTTT.

This clonotype was seen a few times. The CDR3 bases are TGCGCCAGCAGCCAAGATCGGACAGGGAGGTTGGGGGAGCAGTACTTC. It translates to CASSQDRTGRLGEQYF. The chain recombines TRBV4-3 with TRBJ2-7, with 8 bases matching TRBD1. This CDR3 has 16 amino acids. The germline V gene encodes CDR1 LGHNA and CDR2 YSLEER. The ends lost 0 bases at V and 7 bases at J; junction bases unmatched: 11.

This clonotype occurred many times. V and J are TRBV4-3 and TRBJ2-3, with 13 bases fitting TRBD2. The trim removed 3 bases at V and 4 bases at J, leaving 10 bases unmatched. This CDR3 region has 18 residues. Germline assignment: CDR1 LGHNA and CDR2 YSLEER. CDR3 DNA: TGCGCCAGCAGCCATTTGAGTACTAGCGGGAGGGCCGCAGATACGCAGTATTTT. It is translated as CASSHLSTSGRAADTQYF.

This clonotype was picked up a small number of times. The V and J genes are TRBV20-1 and TRBJ2-7; 7 nucleotides align to TRBD1. The CDR3 contains 14 residues. After removal of 0 bases from V and 2 bases from J, the junction contained 4 bases not matched to a gene. CDR1 is DFQATT, CDR2 SNEGSKA, per germline (reference sequence). The CDR3 nucleotides read TGCAGTGCTAGAGAGGGCAGGGGGACCTACGAGCAGTACTTC. Translated, it gives CSAREGRGTYEQYF.

This clonotype was picked up many times. The chain joins TRBV10-3 to TRBJ2-3; 9 bases agree with TRBD2. CDR1 ENHRY and CDR2 SYGVKD come from the germline V gene. V lost 5 bases to trimming and J lost 6 bases; unmatched junction nucleotides: 6. There are 14 residues in the CDR3. This CDR3 reads CAISSSGRSDTQYF. The CDR3 coding sequence is TGTGCCATCAGTAGTAGCGGGAGAAGCGATACGCAGTATTTT.